These 20 T cell receptor beta chains came from one sample sequenced in a study of shared clonotypes between healthy human individuals. Only in-frame clones appear in the TCRdb table, and some are missing; sequencing was by immunoSEQ multiplex PCR. This table holds roughly 640,000 clones, approximately 79% found once. Source material: memory CD4+ T cells sorted from blood. Specified subset: CD45RA-negative fraction. Receptors were obtained from a young woman in good health.

The rearrangement joins TRBV29-1 to TRBJ2-2, with D unclear. Trimming cost V 4 bases and J 0 bases, with 0 bases left between them. From germline, CDR1 is SQVTM and CDR2 ANQGSEA. The length of the CDR3 is 11 residues. CDR3 protein: CSVANTGELFF. For the CDR3, the DNA is TGCAGCGTTGCGAACACCGGGGAGCTGTTTTTT.

The chain joins TRBV29-1 to TRBJ1-1; possible D gene TRBD1, 6 bases. The CDR3 runs 13 residues. Trimming removed 8 bases at V and 0 bases at J, with 13 bases between. CDR1 and CDR2 (germline): SQVTM, ANQGSEA. CDR3 protein: CSSCSGVNTEAFF. The CDR3 region has the DNA TGCAGCTCCTGTTCAGGGGTGAACACTGAAGCTTTCTTT.

The genes are TRBV5-1 and TRBJ2-2, with TRBD2 identical over 11 bases. The ends lost 4 bases at V and 7 bases at J; junction bases unmatched: 9. Germline CDR1 reads SGHRS; CDR2 reads YFSETQ. CDR3 length equals 16 residues. The CDR3 sequence: CASSARLAGSSGELFF. The CDR3 DNA reads as TGCGCCAGCAGCGCTAGACTAGCGGGAAGCAGCGGGGAGCTGTTTTTT.

This clone was found once. V is TRBV5-4 and J is TRBJ2-1; 11 bases map to TRBD2. V was clipped by 6 bases and J by 4 bases; unmatched bases: 6. The CDR3 consists of 15 residues. CDR1 and CDR2 from the germline V gene are SGHNT and YYREEE (reference sequence). The CDR3 region is CASTSWTSGYNEQFF. The CDR3 DNA sequence: TGTGCCAGCACATCCTGGACTAGCGGGTACAATGAGCAGTTCTTC.

This clone has just a few counts. The V call is TRBV11-3, the J call TRBJ2-7, with 7 bases matching TRBD2. The CDR3 consists of 15 residues. The germline gives CDR1 SGHNT, CDR2 YENEEA. Losses at the gene ends were 4 bases for V and 4 bases for J; bases not matched to a gene: 10. Here the CDR3 reads CASSWTSGTGYEQYF. The CDR3, as DNA: TGTGCCAGCAGCTGGACCAGCGGGACGGGTTACGAGCAGTACTTC.

The genes are TRBV2 and TRBJ2-3, with a tentative D call TRBD1 (6 bases). Germline lookup yields CDR1 SNHLY and CDR2 FYNNEI. The CDR3 runs 15 residues. The V end lost 11 bases, the J end lost 1 base, and 19 bases lay between the germline ends. CDR3 nucleotide sequence: TGTGCCTCGCTGGGGTCCAGGGGAGGCACAGATACGCAGTATTTT. Amino acid sequence: CASLGSRGGTDTQYF.

Regarding this clone: Other DNA sequences of this sample code for an identical CDR3. The chain employs TRBV28 and TRBJ1-2; TRBD1 is a possible D gene (5 bases). Germline V gene lookup returns CDR1 MDHEN and CDR2 SYDVKM. The CDR3 covers 11 residues. Trimming took off 8 bases at V and 1 base at J, with 5 bases between the two ends. The CDR3 region is CASGHNYGYTF. In nucleotides, the CDR3 is TGTGCCAGCGGACATAACTATGGCTACACCTTC.

V gene TRBV7-9 combines with J gene TRBJ2-7; D tentatively fits TRBD1 or TRBD2 (6 bases each). CDR1 and CDR2 (germline): SEHNR, FQNEAQ (reference sequence). The V end was cut by 3 bases, the J end by 2 bases, with 14 bases between. This CDR3 contains 15 residues. The CDR3 nucleotides are TGTGCCAGCAGCTTGGAGGGACACCCTACCTACGAGCAGTACTTC. This sequence encodes CASSLEGHPTYEQYF.

The genes are TRBV19 and TRBJ1-1; 10 bases are a match to TRBD1. The CDR3 contains 14 residues. V was clipped by 4 bases and J by 7 bases; unmatched bases: 6. Germline CDR1 and CDR2: LNHDA and SQIVND (reference sequence). CDR3 bases: TGTGCCAGTAGTAAAGACAGGGGGCGCGGTGAAGCTTTCTTT. Translated, it gives CASSKDRGRGEAFF.

This rearrangement joins TRBV27 to TRBJ2-3, with D possibly matching TRBD2 (6 bases). CDR1 is MNHEY, CDR2 SMNVEV, per germline (reference sequence). CDR3 size: 16 residues. V lost 3 bases, J lost 0 bases, and 13 bases lay in between. CDR3 region: CASSFQRVASTDTQYF. CDR3 DNA sequence: TGTGCCAGCAGTTTTCAGCGGGTCGCTAGCACAGATACGCAGTATTTT.

This clone is a singleton in its sample. This chain links TRBV15 with TRBJ1-1, with D uncertain. Germline loops: CDR1 LNHNV, CDR2 YYDKDF (reference sequence). V was trimmed by 0 bases and J by 3 bases, leaving 8 bases between them. The CDR3 is 14 amino acids. In DNA, the CDR3 is TGTGCCACCAGCAGAGAGAGGGCGCACACTGAAGCTTTCTTT. Residues: CATSRERAHTEAFF.

This clone was picked up many times. This rearrangement joins TRBV5-1 to TRBJ2-1, with a tentative D call TRBD2 (5 bases). Per the germline V gene, CDR1 is SGHRS and CDR2 is YFSETQ. The V end was cut by 3 bases, the J end by 12 bases, with 16 bases between. This CDR3 contains 13 residues. The CDR3 loop is CASSSNELVGQFF. CDR3 DNA: TGCGCCAGCAGCTCGAACGAACTAGTGGGGCAGTTCTTC.

This clone was counted at least ten times. The chain has TRBV9 and TRBJ2-3; 9 nucleotides line up with TRBD1. This CDR3 is built from 15 residues. With V trimmed by 4 bases and J by 3 bases, 6 bases remained unmatched. Germline V gene lookup returns CDR1 SGDLS and CDR2 YYNGEE. CDR3 loop: CASSPPDRGTDTQYF. As DNA, the CDR3 is TGTGCCAGCAGCCCCCCGGACAGGGGAACAGATACGCAGTATTTT.

This chain links TRBV6-5 with TRBJ1-4; unclear D gene. Trimming took 5 bases from V and 0 from J, leaving 7 bases between them. Germline V gene lookup returns CDR1 MNHEY and CDR2 SVGAGI. This CDR3 is 14 amino acids long. This CDR3 reads CASSLQATNEKLFF. The CDR3 nucleotides are TGTGCCAGCAGTCTCCAAGCAACTAATGAAAAACTGTTTTTT.

The CDR3 region has the DNA TGTGCCAGCAGTGACTCATTCCGACGAGGGGGCTACACCTTC. It translates to CASSDSFRRGGYTF. J is TRBJ1-2 and V is TRBV6-4; D unresolved. The CDR3 contains 14 residues. Germline V gene sequence: CDR1 MRHNA, CDR2 SNTAGT. Trimming stripped 0 bases from V and 8 bases from J, with 13 bases between.

This chain links TRBV6-6 with TRBJ1-5; no reliable D call. Deletions cut 6 bases from V and 6 bases from J, with 12 bases between. The CDR3 consists of 13 residues. CDR1 is MNHNY, CDR2 SVGAGI, per germline (reference sequence). CDR3 nucleotides: TGTGCCAGCAGCCGCGGGGAGGGTCAGCCCCAGCATTTT. It codes for CASSRGEGQPQHF.

In this sample, this clone turned up a few times. The chain recombines TRBV9 with TRBJ1-2, with 7 bases that match TRBD1. With V trimmed by 3 bases and J by 2 bases, 7 bases remained unmatched. This CDR3 is 15 amino acids long. Germline assignment: CDR1 SGDLS and CDR2 YYNGEE. CDR3 protein: CASSAQMTGNYGYTF. The CDR3 DNA reads TGTGCCAGCAGCGCCCAAATGACAGGGAACTATGGCTACACCTTC. Filled out from reference TRBV9 and TRBJ1-2, the complete variable domain reads DSGVTQTPKHLITATGQRVTLRCSPRSGDLSVYWYQQSLDQGLQFLIQYYNGEERAKGNILERFSAQQFPDLHSELNLSSLELGDSALYFCASSAQMTGNYGYTFGSGTRLTVV.

The rearrangement links TRBV5-6 to TRBJ2-4, with D perhaps TRBD1 or TRBD2 (7 bases each). V lost 2 bases and J lost 7, with 16 bases in between. Per the germline V gene, CDR1 is SGHDT and CDR2 is YYEEEE. This CDR3 spans 15 amino acids. The CDR3: CASSFPGGAGNIQYF. In DNA, the CDR3 is TGTGCCAGCAGCTTCCCAGGGGGGGCGGGTAACATTCAGTACTTC.

CDR3 sequence reads: CASSLDRGTDTQYF. CDR3 bases: TGTGCCAGCAGCCTCGACCGGGGCACAGATACGCAGTATTTT. The chain is built from TRBV21-1 and TRBJ2-3; TRBD2, as called in the table, went unchecked against the DNA. TRBV21-1 counts as a pseudogene. The CDR3 is 14 residues long.

This chain links TRBV28 with TRBJ1-4, with 8 bases identical to TRBD1. Per germline, CDR1 MDHEN and CDR2 SYDVKM. The CDR3 covers 15 residues. The ends lost 5 bases at V and 8 bases at J; junction bases unmatched: 10. CDR3 loop: CASSGRTGSGEKLFF. The CDR3 coding sequence is TGTGCCAGCAGTGGACGGACAGGGTCGGGCGAAAAACTGTTTTTT. The complete variable domain, with remaining parts taken from reference TRBV28 and TRBJ1-4, reads DVKVTQSSRYLVKRTGEKVFLECVQDMDHENMFWYRQDPGLGLRLIYFSYDVKMKEKGDIPEGYSVSREKKERFSLILESASTNQTSMYLCASSGRTGSGEKLFFGSGTQLSVL.